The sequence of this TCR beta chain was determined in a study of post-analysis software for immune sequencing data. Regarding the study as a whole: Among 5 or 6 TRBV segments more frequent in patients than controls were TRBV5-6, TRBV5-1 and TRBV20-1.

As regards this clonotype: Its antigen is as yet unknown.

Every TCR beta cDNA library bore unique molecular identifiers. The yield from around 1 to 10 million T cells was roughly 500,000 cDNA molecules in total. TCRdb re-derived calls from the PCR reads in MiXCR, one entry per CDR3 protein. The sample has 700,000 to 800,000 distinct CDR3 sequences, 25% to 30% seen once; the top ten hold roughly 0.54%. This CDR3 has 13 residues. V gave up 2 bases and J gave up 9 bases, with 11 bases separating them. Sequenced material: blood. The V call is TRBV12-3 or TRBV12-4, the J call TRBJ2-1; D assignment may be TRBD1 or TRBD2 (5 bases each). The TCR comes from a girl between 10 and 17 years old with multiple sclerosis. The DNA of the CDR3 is TGTGCCAGCAGTTTAATTGGGGGAAGTGAGCAGTTCTTC. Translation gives CASSLIGGSEQFF.